What follows are 9 T cell receptor beta chains derived from one specimen sequenced in a study of neoadjuvant anti-PD-1 for oral cavity cancer listed by TCRdb under 2021. The sample's time point label, decoded: before neoadjuvant nivolumab. Library prep was done by the immunoSEQ multiplex PCR assay. Here the immuneACCESS table is served through TCRdb, limited to in-frame sequences with V and J called. Missing clones are a known gap in these copies; in checked studies unresolved V genes cover under half, and the rest lacks a known reason. In all, the sample holds about 20,000 clones, and under 75% of those were seen once. The ten largest account for approximately 2.7% of the sample. Source: PBMCs, taken before nivolumab (anti-PD-1) treatment. All receptors come from a person aged 40-85 years with oral cavity squamous cell carcinoma.

The CDR3 sequence: CASSAPRGASGRRGYNEQFF. The DNA of the CDR3 is TGTGCCAGCAGCGCGCCAAGAGGGGCTAGCGGGAGACGTGGCTACAATGAGCAGTTCTTC. The chain uses TRBV9 and TRBJ2-1; 10 nucleotides match TRBD2. The length of the CDR3 is 20 residues. Looked up from germline, CDR1 is SGDLS and CDR2 is YYNGEE. V gave up 3 bases and J gave up 3 bases; unmatched junction bases: 18.

The gene calls are TRBV12-5 and TRBJ2-1, with D perhaps TRBD2 (5 bases). This CDR3 is 15 amino acids long. Between the trimmed V and J ends, which lost 1 base and 9 bases, there was a span of 16 bases. The germline V gene has CDR1 LGHNT and CDR2 FRNRAP. The CDR3 here is CASGLGQADLAEQFF. DNA of the CDR3: TGTGCTAGTGGTTTGGGACAAGCGGACTTAGCTGAGCAGTTCTTC.

The chain couples TRBV19 to TRBJ1-5; D not resolved. The CDR3 runs to 15 residues. V dropped 3 bases and J dropped 0 bases, with 9 bases sitting between them. CDR1 and CDR2 (germline): LNHDA, SQIVND (reference sequence). CDR3 amino acids: CASSMDGTSNQPQHF. DNA for the CDR3: TGTGCCAGTAGTATGGACGGAACTAGCAATCAGCCCCAGCATTTT. The full variable domain, with the rest looked up from reference TRBV19 and TRBJ1-5, is DGGITQSPKYLFRKEGQNVTLSCEQNLNHDAMYWYRQDPGQGLRLIYYSQIVNDFQKGDIAEGYSVSREKKESFPLTVTSAQKNPTAFYLCASSMDGTSNQPQHFGDGTRLSIL.

J is TRBJ2-7 and V is TRBV27; no reliable D call. V was pared by 4 bases and J by 2 bases, with 3 bases between. This CDR3 is built from 11 residues. Germline-derived CDR1 and CDR2 are MNHEY and SMNVEV (reference sequence). The CDR3 sequence is CASSSPYEQYF. The CDR3 nucleotides are TGTGCCAGCAGTTCCCCCTACGAGCAGTACTTC.

The rearrangement links TRBV6-5 to TRBJ1-2; D gene unclear. Germline CDR1 and CDR2: MNHEY and SVGAGI. The ends were cut back, 0 bases at V and 7 bases at J, with 9 bases in the middle. This CDR3 has 13 residues. The CDR3 reads CASSYSETFGYTF. CDR3 nucleotide sequence: TGTGCCAGCAGTTACTCGGAAACTTTTGGCTACACCTTC.

The V call is TRBV4-2, the J call TRBJ2-2, with 8 bases identical to TRBD2. The germline gives CDR1 LGHNA, CDR2 YNFKEQ. The CDR3 is made up of 17 amino acids. The ends lost 0 bases at V and 2 bases at J; junction bases unmatched: 5. The CDR3 here is CASSQDVLAVNTGELFF. The CDR3 region has the DNA TGTGCCAGCAGCCAAGACGTACTAGCGGTTAACACCGGGGAGCTGTTTTTT.

This chain joins TRBV6-5 and TRBJ2-5, with 8 nucleotides matching TRBD2. V dropped 5 bases and J dropped 5; count of bases not matched to a gene: 7. The CDR3 runs to 14 residues. Germline loops: CDR1 MNHEY, CDR2 SVGAGI. The CDR3 DNA reads TGTGCCAGCAGTCAAGGACTAGCATTGGAGACCCAGTACTTC. Translated, it gives CASSQGLALETQYF.

This clone was found a few times. The chain employs TRBV12-5 and TRBJ2-2, with D possibly TRBD2 on 5 matching bases. V shed 7 bases and J shed 4 bases, with 13 bases lying between them. The CDR3 consists of 14 residues. Germline V gene lookup returns CDR1 LGHNT and CDR2 FRNRAP. This CDR3 is CASAPQDSTGELFF. As DNA, the CDR3 is TGTGCTAGTGCCCCTCAGGACTCCACCGGGGAGCTGTTTTTT.

The rearrangement joins TRBV28 to TRBJ2-7, with a weak D call TRBD2 (6 bases). The germline V gene has CDR1 MDHEN and CDR2 SYDVKM. This CDR3 is 15 amino acids long. V lost 7 bases and J 3 bases, leaving 19 bases between the germline ends. Here the CDR3 reads CASISGGTSGYEQYF. In DNA form, the CDR3 reads TGTGCCAGCATCAGTGGCGGGACTTCTGGCTACGAGCAGTACTTC.